The 10 T cell receptor beta chains reported below all come from one sample, sequenced in a study of T cell repertoires and HLA-DP antigens. Libraries were prepared by immunoSEQ multiplex PCR; TCRdb keeps only in-frame clonotypes and omits some of them. The sample includes about 89,000 clones, approximately 89% of them seen just once. Their recognized antigens are unknown. The sequenced material came from CD4+ T cells from PBMCs. These receptors originate from a man aged 50-59 years in good health and CMV-seronegative.

The chain joins TRBV18 to TRBJ2-7; D is ambiguous. Germline CDR1 KGHSH, CDR2 LQKENI. The germline V and J ends were trimmed by 3 bases and 3 bases, with 9 bases remaining between them. This CDR3 is built from 13 residues. CDR3 loop: CASSPDRNYEQYF. The CDR3 DNA reads as TGTGCCAGCTCACCTGACCGGAACTACGAGCAGTACTTC.

V and J are TRBV18 and TRBJ1-5; TRBD1 matches at 8 bases. Germline V CDR1 and CDR2: KGHSH, LQKENI. Trimming removed 3 bases from V and 1 base from J; junction bases left unmatched: 5. The CDR3 consists of 16 residues. The CDR3 DNA follows: TGTGCCAGCTCACCGATGGACAGGGCAAGCAATCAGCCCCAGCATTTT. Translated, it gives CASSPMDRASNQPQHF.

The chain combines TRBV5-4 with TRBJ1-2, with TRBD1 matching 7 bases. CDR3 size: 14 residues. The V gene's germline CDR1 is SGHNT and CDR2 YYREEE (reference sequence). The junction had 4 bases not matched to a gene; V was cut back by 3 bases and J by 2 bases. CDR3 DNA sequence: TGTGCCAGCAGCTACGGGACAGTAAACTATGGCTACACCTTC. Its translation is CASSYGTVNYGYTF.

The chain is built from TRBV6-5 and TRBJ1-1, with D tentatively TRBD1 (5 bases). With 6 bases removed from V and 1 base from J, the gap between germline ends came to 15 bases. The CDR3 is 15 residues long. Per germline, CDR1 MNHEY and CDR2 SVGAGI. The DNA of the CDR3 is TGTGCCAGCAGCTTAGAGGGGCTGCAGAACACTGAAGCTTTCTTT. Translating gives CASSLEGLQNTEAFF.

CDR3 bases: TGTGCCAGCAGTCAAAGGTCCAGCTCTAATACGCAGTATTTT. Amino acids: CASSQRSSSNTQYF. The chain recombines TRBV7-2 with TRBJ2-3, with D uncertain. Trimming removed 6 bases at V and 7 bases at J, with 17 bases between. This CDR3 has 14 amino acids. Germline V gene data show CDR1 as SGHTA and CDR2 as FQGNSA. Full variable domain (rest looked up from reference TRBV7-2 and TRBJ2-3): GAGVSQSPSNKVTEKGKDVELRCDPISGHTALYWYRQSLGQGLEFLIYFQGNSAPDKSGLPSDRFSAERTGGSVSTLTIQRTQQEDSAVYLCASSQRSSSNTQYFGPGTRLTVL.

This chain uses TRBV12-5 with TRBJ1-1; D is uncertain. Germline V lookup: CDR1 LGHNT, CDR2 FRNRAP. The CDR3 runs to 12 residues. The V gene lost 3 bases and the J gene lost 6 bases, with 8 bases spanning the gap. The CDR3 here is CASGFGLAEAFF. Written as DNA, the CDR3 is TGTGCTAGTGGTTTCGGATTGGCTGAAGCTTTCTTT.

The J gene is TRBJ1-2, the V gene TRBV9; a weak D match, TRBD1 (6 bases). With 0 bases removed from V and 7 bases from J, the gap between germline ends came to 16 bases. The CDR3 spans 15 residues. Germline V CDR1 and CDR2: SGDLS, YYNGEE. The CDR3 is CASSVDLLGAGGYTF. For the CDR3, the DNA is TGTGCCAGCAGCGTAGACTTGCTGGGGGCGGGTGGCTACACCTTC.

The chain has TRBV20-1 and TRBJ2-1; D is ambiguous. CDR3 length equals 10 residues. Germline-derived CDR1 and CDR2 are DFQATT and SNEGSKA (reference sequence). V was pared by 3 bases and J by 9 bases, with 6 bases between. As DNA, the CDR3 is TGCAGTGCTAGTTGGGGTGAGCAGTTCTTC. Its translation is CSASWGEQFF.

The CDR3 DNA reads as TGTGCCAGCAGCTCGCGGGTGGGCCCAGATACGCAGTATTTT. Amino acid sequence: CASSSRVGPDTQYF. This sequence joins TRBV5-4 and TRBJ2-3, with D perhaps TRBD2 (5 bases). Trimming pared 3 bases from V and 4 bases from J, leaving 12 bases between. This CDR3 is built from 14 residues. Germline CDR1 reads SGHNT; CDR2 reads YYREEE (reference sequence). Full variable domain (outside the CDR3, taken from reference TRBV5-4 and TRBJ2-3): ETGVTQSPTHLIKTRGQQVTLRCSSQSGHNTVSWYQQALGQGPQFIFQYYREEENGRGNFPPRFSGLQFPNYSSELNVNALELDDSALYLCASSSRVGPDTQYFGPGTRLTVL.

The gene calls are TRBV5-1 and TRBJ2-2; 15 bases agree with TRBD2. The CDR3 has 19 residues. V lost 4 bases and J lost 7; bases outside the gene matches: 14. The V gene's germline CDR1 is SGHRS and CDR2 YFSETQ. CDR3 in DNA: TGCGCCAGCAGCCAAGTGGGACTAGCGGGGGGCTCAGTGGGCGGGGAGCTGTTTTTT. Amino acids: CASSQVGLAGGSVGGELFF.